Listed below are T cell receptor beta chains from one sample, sequenced in a study of control samples from healthy donors and cancer patients. Measured with immunoSEQ multiplex PCR; TCRdb has only the in-frame clones, and not every one. The sample lists 17,000 or so clones; 85% to 90% were seen once. Sequenced: PBMCs. Source of these receptors: a woman aged 65 to 85 with colorectal cancer. CDR3s include the opening cysteine and the closing phenylalanine or tryptophan. The D gene is left open where the match is weak. The size field is filled for only some rows; it gives once, few, many or a size class.

j_call | d_call | v_call | clone_size | cdr3_aa | cdr3_nt
TRBJ1-1 | . | TRBV9 | . | CASSVKRGGVGAFF | TGTGCCAGCAGCGTAAAACGGGGAGGAGTTGGAGCTTTCTTT
TRBJ1-6 | . | TRBV11-2 | . | CASSLVNSPLHF | TGTGCCAGCAGCTTGGTGAATTCACCCCTCCACTTT
TRBJ1-2 | TRBD1 | TRBV7-9 | . | CASSPGTGDRYYGYTF | TGTGCCAGCAGCCCGGGGACAGGGGACCGGTACTATGGCTACACCTTC
TRBJ2-7 | TRBD1 | TRBV9 | . | CASSVPPGQGLYEQYF | TGTGCCAGCAGCGTCCCACCGGGACAGGGCCTATACGAGCAGTACTTC
TRBJ2-5 | TRBD1 | TRBV2 | . | CASPGTDQETQYF | TGTGCCAGCCCCGGGACAGACCAAGAGACCCAGTACTTC
TRBJ2-1 | TRBD2 | TRBV3-1/TRBV3-2 | few | CASSQGGAGGKNNEQFF | TGTGCCAGCAGCCAAGGGGGAGCGGGGGGTAAAAACAATGAGCAGTTCTTC
TRBJ1-2 | . | TRBV9 | . | CASSVEPNNYGYTF | TGTGCCAGCAGTGTGGAGCCCAATAACTATGGCTACACCTTC
TRBJ2-5 | . | TRBV2 | . | CAAAGGDETQYF | TGTGCCGCTGCCGGGGGCGACGAGACCCAGTACTTC
TRBJ2-6 | . | TRBV5-1 | . | CASKTSSSGANVLTF | TGCGCCAGCAAAACGTCGAGCTCTGGGGCCAACGTCCTGACTTTC
TRBJ2-5 | . | TRBV6-1 | once | CASSEHQQETQYF | TGTGCCAGCAGTGAACATCAGCAAGAGACCCAGTACTTC
TRBJ1-4 | . | TRBV6-1 | . | CASSEEGTGRVFF | TGTGCCAGCAGTGAAGAGGGGACGGGGAGGGTGTTTTTT
TRBJ1-6 | . | TRBV4-1 | . | CASSQGGTGINSPLHF | TGCGCCAGCAGCCAAGGGGGAACAGGGATTAATTCACCCCTCCACTTT
TRBJ1-5 | TRBD1 | TRBV6-2/TRBV6-3 | . | CASSYPIQTGLQQPQHF | TGTGCCAGCAGTTACCCAATACAGACAGGGCTTCAACAGCCCCAGCATTTT
TRBJ2-1 | TRBD2 | TRBV11-3 | few | CASSLARGANEQFF | TGTGCCAGCAGCTTAGCGCGGGGGGCCAATGAGCAGTTCTTC
TRBJ2-1 | TRBD2 | TRBV9 | . | CASSVVQAGVEQFF | TGTGCCAGCAGCGTAGTTCAAGCGGGAGTTGAGCAGTTCTTC
TRBJ1-4 | . | TRBV4-2 | once | CASSLTGINEKLFF | TGTGCCAGCAGCCTTACAGGGATAAATGAAAAACTGTTTTTT
TRBJ2-7 | TRBD1 | TRBV4-2 | . | CASSQDSGQGAKNYEQYF | TGTGCCAGCAGCCAAGATTCGGGACAGGGGGCGAAAAACTACGAGCAGTACTTC
TRBJ2-7 | TRBD1 | TRBV6-5 | few | CASSRDRGREQYF | TGTGCCAGCAGCAGGGACAGGGGGAGGGAGCAGTACTTC
TRBJ2-1 | TRBD2 | TRBV9 | . | CASSPSGGGTYNEQFF | TGTGCCAGCAGCCCCAGCGGGGGGGGGACCTACAATGAGCAGTTCTTC
TRBJ1-5 | . | TRBV2 | . | CASRLRDGGVQPQHF | TGTGCCAGCAGGCTCCGGGACGGGGGGGTTCAGCCCCAGCATTTT
TRBJ1-2 | . | TRBV5-1 | . | CASSLNQGLSYGYTF | TGCGCCAGCAGCTTGAACCAGGGTCTGTCCTATGGCTACACCTTC
TRBJ2-7 | . | TRBV6-2/TRBV6-3 | . | CASSYTPSGAAEYEQYF | TGTGCCAGCAGTTACACGCCCTCGGGGGCGGCGGAATACGAGCAGTACTTC
TRBJ2-2 | TRBD2 | TRBV7-3 | . | CASSLNSGGAAGELFF | TGTGCCAGCAGCTTAAACAGCGGGGGGGCCGCCGGGGAGCTGTTTTTT
TRBJ1-1 | . | TRBV11-2 | . | CASSSGWMNTEAFF | TGTGCCAGCAGCTCGGGTTGGATGAACACTGAAGCTTTCTTT
TRBJ1-3 | . | TRBV19 | . | CASRLQGAEDTIYF | TGTGCCAGTAGACTACAGGGAGCGGAGGACACCATATATTTT
TRBJ1-5 | TRBD1 | TRBV18 | . | CASSRTLQGLDSNQPQHF | TGTGCCAGCTCACGCACGTTACAGGGGCTTGATAGCAATCAGCCCCAGCATTTT
TRBJ1-2 | . | TRBV7-3 | . | CASSLSLLYGYTF | TGTGCCAGCAGCTTAAGTCTTTTGTATGGCTACACCTTC
TRBJ2-2 | . | TRBV6-5 | once | CASTQRVGTGELFF | TGTGCCAGCACCCAGAGGGTAGGCACCGGGGAGCTGTTTTTT
TRBJ1-5 | . | TRBV9 | . | CASSVVASNQPQHF | TGTGCCAGCAGCGTAGTGGCCTCTAATCAGCCCCAGCATTTT
TRBJ2-7 | TRBD1 | TRBV27 | . | CASSRTGGTYEQYF | TGTGCCAGCAGTCGGACAGGGGGAACCTACGAGCAGTACTTC
TRBJ2-1 | . | TRBV7-9 | . | CASSLEGGEQFF | TGTGCCAGCAGCTTAGAGGGGGGTGAGCAGTTCTTC
TRBJ2-5 | . | TRBV2 | . | CASNTQGPSGETQYF | TGTGCCAGCAATACCCAGGGACCTTCAGGGGAGACCCAGTACTTC
TRBJ2-5 | . | TRBV4-1 | once | CASSQVWLRREKIQETQYF | TGCGCCAGCAGCCAAGTTTGGCTTAGGAGGGAAAAGATCCAAGAGACCCAGTACTTC
TRBJ1-2 | . | TRBV25-1 | . | CASSENRVGYTF | TGTGCCAGCAGTGAAAACAGGGTCGGCTACACCTTC
TRBJ2-3 | TRBD1 | TRBV4-1 | . | CTSSHFGTGGADTQYF | TGCACCAGCAGCCACTTCGGGACAGGGGGCGCAGATACGCAGTATTTT
TRBJ2-3 | TRBD2 | TRBV7-9 | . | CASSSSSGGGTDTQYF | TGTGCCAGCAGCTCCTCTAGCGGGGGGGGGACAGATACGCAGTATTTT
TRBJ2-5 | TRBD1 | TRBV6-5 | . | CASSLTPGQAQETQYF | TGTGCCAGCAGTTTGACTCCGGGACAGGCCCAAGAGACCCAGTACTTC
TRBJ1-4 | . | TRBV5-5 | . | CASSLDSNEKLFF | TGTGCCAGCAGCTTGGACAGTAATGAAAAACTGTTTTTT
TRBJ2-1 | TRBD2 | TRBV5-6 | once | CASSFSGGHYNEQFF | TGTGCCAGCAGCTTTAGCGGGGGCCATTACAATGAGCAGTTCTTC
TRBJ1-2 | . | TRBV18 | . | CASSQGSNYGYTF | TGTGCCAGCTCCCAGGGTTCTAACTATGGCTACACCTTC
TRBJ1-3 | . | TRBV7-2 | . | CASSLRGTASGNTIYF | TGTGCCAGCAGCTTAAGGGGTACAGCCTCTGGAAACACCATATATTTT
TRBJ1-2 | . | TRBV19 | . | CASSPRGGFYGYTF | TGTGCCAGTAGTCCCCGGGGGGGGTTCTATGGCTACACCTTC
TRBJ2-7 | . | TRBV18 | . | CASSPFWDGEQYF | TGTGCCAGCTCACCCTTTTGGGACGGCGAGCAGTACTTC
TRBJ1-4 | TRBD1 | TRBV5-1 | . | CASSLGGQGREKLFF | TGCGCCAGCAGCCTCGGTGGACAGGGGAGGGAGAAACTGTTTTTT
TRBJ2-1 | . | TRBV2 | . | CASTPWSHLYNEQFF | TGTGCCAGCACCCCCTGGAGTCACCTCTACAATGAGCAGTTCTTC
TRBJ2-1 | . | TRBV7-2 | . | CASSPLASSSYNEQFF | TGTGCCAGCAGCCCACTAGCATCCAGCTCCTACAATGAGCAGTTCTTC
TRBJ2-7 | . | TRBV4-3 | . | CASSQDELSSYEQYF | TGCGCCAGCAGCCAAGATGAGCTCAGCTCCTACGAGCAGTACTTC
TRBJ1-4 | . | TRBV6-5 | . | CASSYSPGTNEKLFF | TGTGCCAGCAGTTACTCTCCGGGAACTAATGAAAAACTGTTTTTT
TRBJ2-7 | . | TRBV7-9 | . | CASSPAGLRATRPYEQYF | TGTGCCAGCAGCCCCGCCGGGCTAAGGGCCACTCGTCCCTACGAGCAGTACTTC
TRBJ2-2 | TRBD2 | TRBV5-5 | . | CASSRLGRGPGELFF | TGTGCCAGCAGCCGCCTGGGGAGGGGCCCCGGGGAGCTGTTTTTT
TRBJ2-1 | TRBD2 | TRBV19 | . | CASSISHLAGYNEQFF | TGTGCCAGTAGTATCTCCCATCTAGCGGGCTACAATGAGCAGTTCTTC
TRBJ1-2 | TRBD1 | TRBV4-2 | . | CASSLTGTGDDGYTF | TGTGCCAGCAGCCTCACCGGGACAGGGGATGATGGCTACACCTTC
TRBJ2-4 | TRBD1 | TRBV4-3 | . | CASSQDVGQINIQYF | TGCGCCAGCAGCCAAGATGTGGGACAGATAAACATTCAGTACTTC
TRBJ1-5 | . | TRBV6-5 | . | CASSYSGGYQPQHF | TGTGCCAGCAGTTACTCAGGGGGTTATCAGCCCCAGCATTTT